The 11 T cell receptor beta chains reported below all come from one sample, sequenced in a study of sequential checkpoint blockade in melanoma. TCRdb keeps only in-frame clones here, not all; method: immunoSEQ multiplex PCR. The sample lists approximately 3,200 clones, around 17% occurring once. Treatment noted: randomized to nivolumab then ipilimumab (arm A) or the reverse (arm B). The starting material was tumor tissue (inferred from file names), obtained from a patient given nivolumab and ipilimumab in sequence. These receptor sequences come from a human donor with melanoma.

This rearrangement joins TRBV29-1 to TRBJ2-3, with 9 bases identical to TRBD2. V dropped 4 bases and J dropped 9; count of bases not matched to a gene: 11. Germline V gives CDR1 SQVTM, CDR2 ANQGSEA. The CDR3 has 14 residues. CDR3 nucleotide sequence: TGCAGCGTTGGGAGCGGGGGGCAACGTGGGACGCAGTATTTT. It yields the protein CSVGSGGQRGTQYF.

The chain carries TRBV18 and TRBJ2-5; D may correspond to TRBD1 or TRBD2 (5 bases each). Germline V gene sequence: CDR1 KGHSH, CDR2 LQKENI. V lost 4 bases, J lost 5 bases, and 14 bases lay in between. The CDR3 contains 14 residues. The CDR3 DNA is TGTGCCAGCTCACTAGCTTCGGGGACGGAGACCCAGTACTTC. Amino acid sequence: CASSLASGTETQYF.

The chain combines TRBV15 with TRBJ2-6; D may match TRBD1 or TRBD2 (6 bases each). With 5 bases removed from V and 5 bases from J, the gap between germline ends came to 22 bases. This CDR3 has 18 residues. Germline loops: CDR1 LNHNV, CDR2 YYDKDF (reference sequence). The CDR3 is CATSSRGGLFERANVLTF. CDR3 in DNA: TGTGCCACCAGCTCCAGAGGGGGGCTCTTTGAGCGGGCCAACGTCCTGACTTTC. The variable domain in full, completed from reference TRBV15 and TRBJ2-6, reads DAMVIQNPRYQVTQFGKPVTLSCSQTLNHNVMYWYQQKSSQAPKLLFHYYDKDFNNEADTPDNFQSRRPNTSFCFLDIRSPGLGDTAMYLCATSSRGGLFERANVLTFGAGSRLTVL.

Within the sample, this clone is medium-sized. The chain joins TRBV6-8 to TRBJ2-7; TRBD1 aligns across 9 bases. CDR1 is MNHGY, CDR2 SAAAGT, per germline. There are 15 residues in the CDR3. The V gene end was trimmed by 4 bases and the J gene end by 4 bases; junction bases not matched to a gene: 8. CDR3 sequence: CASSFTGQGTYEQYF. CDR3 in DNA: TGTGCCAGCAGTTTTACGGGACAGGGAACTTACGAGCAGTACTTC.

This rearrangement joins TRBV6-8 to TRBJ2-3; possible D gene TRBD2, 5 bases. CDR3 length: 14 residues. Germline V gene data show CDR1 as MNHGY and CDR2 as SAAAGT. V was pared by 6 bases and J by 6 bases, with 16 bases between. CDR3 DNA sequence: TGTGCCAGCAGCTACGAGGGTAATGGGGATACGCAGTATTTT. This encodes CASSYEGNGDTQYF.

The chain carries TRBV6-8 and TRBJ1-5; D is unclear. Trimming took 6 bases from V and 1 from J, leaving 4 bases between them. Germline values: CDR1 MNHGY, CDR2 SAAAGT. This CDR3 has 12 amino acids. The CDR3 reads CASSQSNQPQHF. The CDR3 DNA is TGTGCCAGCAGCCAGAGCAATCAGCCCCAGCATTTT.

At least ten counts were recorded for this clone. CDR3 DNA: TGTGCCAGCAGTTACTACGGGGGGGCCGGGGAGCTGTTTTTT. Encoded protein: CASSYYGGAGELFF. The gene calls are TRBV6-8 and TRBJ2-2, with TRBD2 matching 8 bases. This CDR3 region has 14 residues. Germline trimming cut 1 base from V and 6 bases from J; bases unmatched to any gene: 1. Germline loops: CDR1 MNHGY, CDR2 SAAAGT.

This clone was counted only a few times. The chain recombines TRBV28 with TRBJ2-7; possible D gene TRBD2, 6 bases. Germline V gene lookup returns CDR1 MDHEN and CDR2 SYDVKM. V dropped 6 bases and J dropped 2 bases, with 14 bases sitting between them. CDR3 length: 14 amino acids. The CDR3 loop reads CASRFRRGTYEQYF. DNA of the CDR3: TGTGCCAGCAGGTTCAGGAGGGGTACCTACGAGCAGTACTTC.

The chain carries TRBV10-2 and TRBJ2-5; TRBD1 is a possible D gene (7 bases). The V gene's germline CDR1 is WSHSY and CDR2 SAAADI. Trimming removed 4 bases at V and 7 bases at J, with 16 bases between. The CDR3 sequence is 14 residues long. CDR3 protein: CASSGSGGSGTQYF. The DNA for the CDR3 is TGCGCCAGCAGTGGATCAGGGGGGAGTGGGACCCAGTACTTC.

The V and J genes are TRBV6-8 and TRBJ1-3; 7 positions match TRBD1. CDR3 size: 14 residues. The germline gives CDR1 MNHGY, CDR2 SAAAGT. With 5 bases clipped from V and 1 base from J, the junction kept 2 bases outside the gene matches. The CDR3 DNA reads TGTGCCAGCAGTACAGGGGTTTCTGGAAACACCATATATTTT. This translates into CASSTGVSGNTIYF.

The chain is built from TRBV6-8 and TRBJ1-1, with TRBD1 as a possible D gene (6 bases). Germline loops: CDR1 MNHGY, CDR2 SAAAGT. The CDR3 sequence is 17 residues long. The V and J ends lost 4 bases and 1 base respectively, with 19 bases between them. The CDR3 nucleotides are TGTGCCAGCAGTTTAGACGCCGTAGGACAGCCGAACACTGAAGCTTTCTTT. As protein: CASSLDAVGQPNTEAFF.